These 20 T cell receptor beta chains came from one sample sequenced in a study of blood T cell repertoires in COVID-19. Libraries were prepared by immunoSEQ multiplex PCR; TCRdb keeps only in-frame clonotypes and omits some of them. The data show about 140,000 clones, 78% seen once. Sequencing was carried out using PBMCs or T cells enriched from blood (not recorded which). The source of these receptors is a woman in her fifties or sixties who had recovered from COVID-19.

This rearrangement joins TRBV6-6 to TRBJ1-1; possibly TRBD1 for D (5 bases). CDR3 length: 14 amino acids. From germline, CDR1 is MNHNY and CDR2 SVGAGI (reference sequence). Trimming cost V 6 bases and J 1 base, with 12 bases left between them. The CDR3 region is CASRTEGANTEAFF. In DNA, the CDR3 is TGTGCCAGCAGGACCGAAGGGGCGAACACTGAAGCTTTCTTT.

The chain couples TRBV11-2 to TRBJ2-1; no firm D call. The V end was cut by 1 base, the J end by 7 bases, with 8 bases between. This CDR3 region has 13 residues. CDR1 and CDR2 (germline): SGHAT, FQNNGV. The CDR3 is CASSLGAENEQFF. CDR3 sequence (DNA): TGTGCCAGCAGCTTAGGGGCAGAGAATGAGCAGTTCTTC.

This clone was observed a few times. This chain links TRBV14 with TRBJ1-1, with 9 bases matching TRBD1. The CDR3 is 12 amino acids. V gave up 4 bases and J gave up 10 bases; unmatched junction bases: 4. Per the germline V gene, CDR1 is SGHDN and CDR2 is FVKESK. CDR3 nucleotide sequence: TGTGCCAGCAGCCTTACGGGACAGGGAGCTTTCTTT. Translation gives CASSLTGQGAFF.

The chain employs TRBV7-9 and TRBJ1-1; D is unresolved. The CDR3 extends over 17 amino acids. The ends were cut back, 2 bases at V and 0 bases at J, with 16 bases in the middle. Germline loops: CDR1 SEHNR, CDR2 FQNEAQ (reference sequence). CDR3: CASSLPPLEGMNTEAFF. The CDR3 DNA is TGTGCCAGCAGCTTACCCCCCCTCGAGGGAATGAACACTGAAGCTTTCTTT.

In its sample, this clone was seen a few times. Sequence at one end of the junction differs from germline and may be a read error. The chain has TRBV7-6 and TRBJ1-4, with D maybe TRBD1 (5 bases). This CDR3 region has 14 residues. From germline, CDR1 is SGHVS and CDR2 FNYEAQ. The CDR3 region is CASSLGPGFEKLFF. The CDR3 DNA reads as TGTGCCAGCAGTTTAGGGCCAGGGTTTGAAAAACTGTTTTTT.

The V and J genes are TRBV29-1 and TRBJ1-1; the D gene is possibly TRBD1 (5 bases). The CDR3 consists of 14 residues. Germline CDR1 is SQVTM and CDR2 is ANQGSEA. V was trimmed by 4 bases and J by 4 bases, leaving 16 bases between them. CDR3 in DNA: TGCAGCGTTGGTGGCAGGGCCGACGTCACTGAAGCTTTCTTT. Protein sequence: CSVGGRADVTEAFF.

The V call is TRBV19, the J call TRBJ1-1; the match to TRBD1 covers 9 bases. Germline V CDR1 and CDR2: LNHDA, SQIVND (reference sequence). Losses at the gene ends were 8 bases for V and 0 bases for J; bases not matched to a gene: 1. The length of the CDR3 is 13 residues. CDR3 residues: CASRDRVNTEAFF. The DNA for the CDR3 is TGTGCCAGTCGGGACAGGGTGAACACTGAAGCTTTCTTT.

This chain joins TRBV5-1 and TRBJ2-3; D is uncertain. The V end lost 4 bases, the J end lost 5 bases, and 11 bases lay between the germline ends. The germline gives CDR1 SGHRS, CDR2 YFSETQ. The CDR3 spans 13 residues. The CDR3 sequence: CASSPGVLDTQYF. In DNA form, the CDR3 reads TGCGCCAGCAGCCCCGGAGTCTTAGATACGCAGTATTTT. The variable domain in full, completed from reference TRBV5-1 and TRBJ2-3, reads KAGVTQTPRYLIKTRGQQVTLSCSPISGHRSVSWYQQTPGQGLQFLFEYFSETQRNKGNFPGRFSGRQFSNSRSEMNVSTLELGDSALYLCASSPGVLDTQYFGPGTRLTVL.

This clone has more than one count but fewer than ten. This chain connects TRBV7-3 to TRBJ2-5; TRBD1 matches at 8 bases. The CDR3 loop spans 15 amino acids. CDR1 SGHTA and CDR2 FQGTGA come from the germline V gene. The V segment lost 5 bases and the J segment 2 bases; nucleotides outside the gene matches: 7. The CDR3 reads CASSPDTGGQETQYF. For the CDR3, the DNA is TGTGCCAGCAGCCCCGATACAGGGGGGCAAGAGACCCAGTACTTC.

This clone was observed a few times. The chain combines TRBV4-1 with TRBJ2-3, with D possibly being TRBD2 (5 bases). The V end was cut by 1 base, the J end by 0 bases, with 17 bases between. The CDR3 is 18 amino acids. Germline CDR1 MGHRA, CDR2 YSYEKL. The CDR3 sequence: CASSQVAARTSSTDTQYF. The CDR3, as DNA: TGCGCCAGCAGCCAAGTGGCGGCCAGGACTTCTAGCACAGATACGCAGTATTTT.

V is TRBV28 and J is TRBJ1-2, with unresolved D. V shed 4 bases and J shed 7 bases, with 13 bases lying between them. Germline V gene data show CDR1 as MDHEN and CDR2 as SYDVKM. There are 13 residues in the CDR3. CDR3 sequence reads: CASSSGWVGGYTF. The CDR3 region has the DNA TGTGCCAGCAGTTCCGGGTGGGTTGGTGGCTACACCTTC.

V and J are TRBV9 and TRBJ1-6; the match to TRBD1 covers 9 bases. Germline trimming cut 3 bases from V and 8 bases from J; bases unmatched to any gene: 3. CDR1 is SGDLS and CDR2 is YYNGEE in the germline V gene. CDR3 length equals 14 residues. CDR3 region: CASSAGQGYSPLHF. DNA for the CDR3: TGTGCCAGCAGCGCGGGACAGGGATATTCACCCCTCCACTTT. The complete variable domain, with remaining parts taken from reference TRBV9 and TRBJ1-6, reads DSGVTQTPKHLITATGQRVTLRCSPRSGDLSVYWYQQSLDQGLQFLIQYYNGEERAKGNILERFSAQQFPDLHSELNLSSLELGDSALYFCASSAGQGYSPLHFGNGTRLTVT.

This chain joins TRBV24-1 and TRBJ2-5; the match to TRBD1 covers 9 bases. There are 15 residues in the CDR3. Germline-derived CDR1 and CDR2 are KGHDR and SFDVKD. With 5 bases clipped from V and 4 bases from J, the junction kept 7 bases outside the gene matches. The CDR3 sequence: CATSANRGRIETQYF. The CDR3 DNA is TGTGCCACCAGTGCCAACAGGGGGCGAATAGAGACCCAGTACTTC.

The chain is built from TRBV5-1 and TRBJ2-7, with D possibly TRBD2 on 5 matching bases. Between the trimmed V and J ends, which lost 1 base and 3 bases, there was a span of 11 bases. The CDR3 consists of 14 residues. From germline, CDR1 is SGHRS and CDR2 YFSETQ. The CDR3 protein is CASSLRGYNYEQYF. CDR3 bases: TGCGCCAGCAGCTTGCGAGGGTATAACTACGAGCAGTACTTC.

About this clone: The identical CDR3 is also encoded by other nucleotide sequences in the sample. V usage is TRBV5-1 and J usage is TRBJ2-5; the match to TRBD2 covers 8 bases. The CDR3 runs 15 residues. Germline-derived CDR1 and CDR2 are SGHRS and YFSETQ. Trimming cost V 0 bases and J 3 bases; bases outside gene matches: 4. Written as DNA, the CDR3 is TGCGCCAGCAGCTTGGCGGGGACTAGTGAAGAGACCCAGTACTTC. It translates to CASSLAGTSEETQYF.

CDR3 residues: CASRSMGQADSPLHF. CDR3 DNA sequence: TGTGCCAGCAGGTCGATGGGACAGGCTGATTCACCCCTCCACTTT. V is TRBV9 and J is TRBJ1-6, with 8 bases fitting TRBD1. The CDR3 has 15 residues. Unmatched junction bases numbered 9, after V lost 5 bases and J lost 8 bases. Germline loops: CDR1 SGDLS, CDR2 YYNGEE.

This chain connects TRBV6-5 to TRBJ2-7, with D possibly TRBD1 on 6 matching bases. The CDR3 is made up of 14 amino acids. The V and J ends lost 8 bases and 0 bases respectively, with 14 bases between them. The V gene's germline CDR1 is MNHEY and CDR2 SVGAGI. CDR3 region: CASYDRTSSYEQYV. CDR3 sequence (DNA): TGTGCCAGCTATGACAGGACGAGCTCCTACGAGCAGTACGTC.

The chain links TRBV27 to TRBJ1-5, with 7 bases aligning to TRBD1. Germline values: CDR1 MNHEY, CDR2 SMNVEV (reference sequence). This CDR3 has 13 residues. The V segment lost 6 bases and the J segment 5 bases; nucleotides outside the gene matches: 4. CDR3 sequence reads: CASSRDSYQPQHF. The CDR3 region has the DNA TGTGCCAGCAGCCGGGACAGCTATCAGCCCCAGCATTTT.

V gene TRBV19 combines with J gene TRBJ1-5; 9 bases line up with TRBD1. This CDR3 contains 14 residues. The germline V gene encodes CDR1 LNHDA and CDR2 SQIVND (reference sequence). The ends lost 4 bases at V and 7 bases at J; junction bases unmatched: 5. The CDR3 protein is CASSRDRDGQPQHF. The CDR3 DNA reads TGTGCCAGTAGTAGGGACAGGGACGGGCAGCCCCAGCATTTT.

This clone appeared a single time. V gene TRBV9 combines with J gene TRBJ1-4; D gene unclear. CDR1 is SGDLS and CDR2 is YYNGEE in the germline V gene. This CDR3 is built from 17 residues. Trimming took 0 bases from V and 0 from J, leaving 12 bases between them. The CDR3: CASSVGPPTATNEKLFF. The CDR3 DNA reads as TGTGCCAGCAGCGTAGGGCCTCCCACCGCAACTAATGAAAAACTGTTTTTT.